This entry describes one T cell receptor beta chain. Mismatch with germline at one junction end may stem from a read error. Authors' methods: Amplification of reference gene primers was used by the study to estimate nucleated cell counts. Some clones are missing from TCRdb's copy, which holds only in-frame ones; the method was immunoSEQ multiplex PCR. That table furnishes V, J and clone size, whereas the DNA furnished D and trimming. Among approximately 400,000 clones listed, about 89% were seen once. The sample is drawn from a study of blood T cell repertoires in COVID-19. The CDR3 is 16 residues long. The germline V gene encodes CDR1 SGHRS and CDR2 YFSETQ.

The sequenced sample was PBMCs or T cells enriched from blood (not recorded which). This receptor was obtained from a middle-aged woman who had been exposed to COVID-19. V gene TRBV5-1 combines with J gene TRBJ1-3; the match to TRBD1 covers 8 bases. CDR3 nucleotide sequence: TGCGCCAGCAGCTTGGGAGGTCGGGACAGGCCCCGTTGGGTGATTTTT. Translated, it gives CASSLGGRDRPRWVIF. The full variable domain, completed using reference TRBV5-1 and TRBJ1-3, is KAGVTQTPRYLIKTRGQQVTLSCSPISGHRSVSWYQQTPGQGLQFLFEYFSETQRNKGNFPGRFSGRQFSNSRSEMNVSTLELGDSALYLCASSLGGRDRPRWVIFGEGSWLTVV.